This TCR beta chain originates from a study of post-analysis software for immune sequencing data. The study, taken as a whole, reports: Roughly five TRBV segments appeared more often in patients than in controls, and TRBV5-6, TRBV5-1 and TRBV20-1 were among these.

This CDR3 has 15 residues. Germline CDR1 SGDLS, CDR2 YYNGEE. V was clipped by 0 bases and J by 2 bases, with 10 bases between them. The library was made from cDNA and included unique molecular identifiers. TCRdb redid the calling of the PCR reads with MiXCR, one entry per CDR3 protein. The sample lists 650,000 to 850,000 distinct CDR3 sequences; about 53% were seen once. As for this clonotype: Its antigen is still unknown.

The V call is TRBV9, the J call TRBJ2-3; D unclear. The receptor was isolated from a girl between 10 and 17 years old with multiple sclerosis. Sequenced sample: blood. The CDR3 DNA reads TGTGCCAGCAGCGTAGCTCCAGGATCCACAGATACGCAGTATTTT. Translated, it gives CASSVAPGSTDTQYF. The whole variable domain, filled in from reference TRBV9 and TRBJ2-3, reads DSGVTQTPKHLITATGQRVTLRCSPRSGDLSVYWYQQSLDQGLQFLIQYYNGEERAKGNILERFSAQQFPDLHSELNLSSLELGDSALYFCASSVAPGSTDTQYFGPGTRLTVL.